This TCR beta chain was identified in a study of blood T cell repertoires in COVID-19. On the study more broadly: Spain, Italy and the United States supplied samples that represented acute and convalescent COVID-19. T cells, B-cell-depleted T cells, or PBMCs supplied cDNA or gDNA.

In the study's own analysis: Reference gene primer amplification gave estimated nucleated cell counts. Clones were sequenced by immunoSEQ multiplex PCR, and TCRdb holds only the in-frame ones, with some missing. Clonal size and the V and J genes are those of that table, whereas D and trimming came from the DNA. This sample has roughly 52,000 clones; roughly 89% occur once, and the top ten carry 25% to 35%. The V and J ends lost 6 bases and 4 bases, in that order; junction bases with no gene match: 11. The V gene's germline CDR1 is SGHNT and CDR2 YYREEE (reference sequence). The CDR3 consists of 16 residues.

The chain links TRBV5-4 to TRBJ2-1; 9 bases map to TRBD1. The sample comprised peripheral blood. The TCR sequence derives from an elderly woman with acute or convalescent COVID-19. CDR3 residues: CASTKTVGTGYNEQFF. Written as DNA, the CDR3 is TGTGCCAGCACTAAAACAGTAGGGACAGGGTACAATGAGCAGTTCTTC.